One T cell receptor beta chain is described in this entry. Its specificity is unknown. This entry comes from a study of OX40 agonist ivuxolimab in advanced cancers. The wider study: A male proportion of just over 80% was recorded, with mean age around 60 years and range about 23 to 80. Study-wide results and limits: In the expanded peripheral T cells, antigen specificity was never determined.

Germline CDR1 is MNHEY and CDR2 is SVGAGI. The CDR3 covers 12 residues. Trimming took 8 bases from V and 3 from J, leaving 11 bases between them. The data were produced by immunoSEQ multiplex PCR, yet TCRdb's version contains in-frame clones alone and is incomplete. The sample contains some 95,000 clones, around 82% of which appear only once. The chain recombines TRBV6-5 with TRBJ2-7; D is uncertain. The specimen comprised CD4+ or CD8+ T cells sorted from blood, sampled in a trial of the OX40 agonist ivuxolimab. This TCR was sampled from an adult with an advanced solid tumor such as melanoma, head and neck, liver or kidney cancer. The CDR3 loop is CASSSSNYEQYF. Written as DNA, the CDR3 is TGTGCCAGCTCTTCCAGTAACTACGAGCAGTACTTC.